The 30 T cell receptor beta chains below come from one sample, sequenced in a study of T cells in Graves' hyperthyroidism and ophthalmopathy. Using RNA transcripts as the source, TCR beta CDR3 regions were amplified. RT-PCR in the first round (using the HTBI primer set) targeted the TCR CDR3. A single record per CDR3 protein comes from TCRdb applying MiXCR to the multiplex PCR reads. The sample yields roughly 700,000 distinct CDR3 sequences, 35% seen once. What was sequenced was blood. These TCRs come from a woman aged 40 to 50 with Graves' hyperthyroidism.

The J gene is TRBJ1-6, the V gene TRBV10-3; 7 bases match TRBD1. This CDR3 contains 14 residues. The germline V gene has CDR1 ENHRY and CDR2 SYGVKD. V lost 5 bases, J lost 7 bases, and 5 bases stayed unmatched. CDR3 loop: CAISLGDRNSPLHF. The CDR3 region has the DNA TGTGCCATCAGTTTGGGGGACAGAAATTCACCCCTCCACTTT.

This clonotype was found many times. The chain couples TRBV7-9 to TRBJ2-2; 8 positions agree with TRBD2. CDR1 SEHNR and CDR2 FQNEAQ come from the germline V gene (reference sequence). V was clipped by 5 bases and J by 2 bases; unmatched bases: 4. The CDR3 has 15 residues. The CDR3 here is CASSPAGANTGELFF. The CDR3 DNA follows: TGTGCCAGCAGCCCAGCGGGAGCTAACACCGGGGAGCTGTTTTTT.

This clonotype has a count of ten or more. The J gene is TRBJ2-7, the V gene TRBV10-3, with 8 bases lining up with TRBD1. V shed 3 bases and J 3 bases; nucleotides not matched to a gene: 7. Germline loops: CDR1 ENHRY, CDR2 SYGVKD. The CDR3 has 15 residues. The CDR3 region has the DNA TGTGCCATCAGTGATCCGGACAGGGTTGTCTACGAGCAGTACTTC. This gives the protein CAISDPDRVVYEQYF.

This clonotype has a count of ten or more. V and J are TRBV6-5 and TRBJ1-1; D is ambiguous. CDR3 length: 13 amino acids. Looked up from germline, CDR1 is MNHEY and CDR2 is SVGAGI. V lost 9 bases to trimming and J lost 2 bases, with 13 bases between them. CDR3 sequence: CASSSTVNTEAFF. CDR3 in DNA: TGTGCCAGTAGTAGCACAGTTAACACTGAAGCTTTCTTT.

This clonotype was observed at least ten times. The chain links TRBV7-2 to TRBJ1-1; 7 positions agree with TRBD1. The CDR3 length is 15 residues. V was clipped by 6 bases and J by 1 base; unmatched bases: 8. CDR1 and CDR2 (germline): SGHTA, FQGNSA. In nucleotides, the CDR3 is TGTGCCAGCAGGTCAGACAGGGAGGGGAACACTGAAGCTTTCTTT. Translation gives CASRSDREGNTEAFF.

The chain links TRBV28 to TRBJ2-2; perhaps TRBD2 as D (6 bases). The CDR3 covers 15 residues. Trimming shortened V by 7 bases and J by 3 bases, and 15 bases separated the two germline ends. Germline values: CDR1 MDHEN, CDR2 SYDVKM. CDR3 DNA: TGTGCCAGCACGAACATCGGAGGGTACACCGGGGAGCTGTTTTTT. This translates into CASTNIGGYTGELFF.

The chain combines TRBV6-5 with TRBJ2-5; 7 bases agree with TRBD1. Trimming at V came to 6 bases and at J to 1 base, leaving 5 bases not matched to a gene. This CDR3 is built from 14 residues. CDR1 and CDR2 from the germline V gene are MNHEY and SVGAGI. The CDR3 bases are TGTGCCAGCAGAGAAACAGGGGTCCAAGAGACCCAGTACTTC. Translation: CASRETGVQETQYF.

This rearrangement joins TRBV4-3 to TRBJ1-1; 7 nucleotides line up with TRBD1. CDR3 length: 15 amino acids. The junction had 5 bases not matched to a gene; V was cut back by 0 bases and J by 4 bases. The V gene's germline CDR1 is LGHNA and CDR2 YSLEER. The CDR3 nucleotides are TGCGCCAGCAGCCAAGAGGGACAGTCGAGCACTGAAGCTTTCTTT. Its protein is CASSQEGQSSTEAFF.

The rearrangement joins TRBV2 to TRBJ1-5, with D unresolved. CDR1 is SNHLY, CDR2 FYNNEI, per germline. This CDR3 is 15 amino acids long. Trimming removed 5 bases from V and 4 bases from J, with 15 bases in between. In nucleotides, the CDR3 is TGTGCCAGCAGTCCAATAGAGACATATAATCAGCCCCAGCATTTT. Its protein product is CASSPIETYNQPQHF. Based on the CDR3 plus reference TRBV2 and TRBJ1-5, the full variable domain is EPEVTQTPSHQVTQMGQEVILRCVPISNHLYFYWYRQILGQKVEFLVSFYNNEISEKSEIFDDQFSVERPDGSNFTLKIRSTKLEDSAMYFCASSPIETYNQPQHFGDGTRLSIL.

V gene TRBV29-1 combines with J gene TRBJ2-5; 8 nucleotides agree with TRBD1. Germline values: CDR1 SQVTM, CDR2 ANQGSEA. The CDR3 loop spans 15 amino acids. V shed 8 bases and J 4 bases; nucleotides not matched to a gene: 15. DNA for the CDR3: TGCAGCACCTCGACCGCAGGGGGCAGCGGAGAGACCCAGTACTTC. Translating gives CSTSTAGGSGETQYF.

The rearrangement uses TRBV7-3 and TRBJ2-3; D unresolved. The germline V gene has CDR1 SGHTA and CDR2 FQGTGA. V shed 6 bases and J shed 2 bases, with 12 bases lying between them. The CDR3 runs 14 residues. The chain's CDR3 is CASSPSSLTDTQYF. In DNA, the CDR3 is TGTGCCAGCAGTCCGAGTAGCCTCACAGATACGCAGTATTTT.

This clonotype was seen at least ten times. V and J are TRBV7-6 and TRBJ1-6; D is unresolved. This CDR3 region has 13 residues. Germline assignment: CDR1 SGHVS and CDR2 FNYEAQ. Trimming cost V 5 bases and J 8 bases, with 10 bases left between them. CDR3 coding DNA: TGTGCCAGCAGCCTATCGAGGGATTCACCCCTCCACTTT. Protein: CASSLSRDSPLHF. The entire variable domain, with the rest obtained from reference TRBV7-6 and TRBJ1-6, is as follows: GAGVSQSPRYKVTKRGQDVALRCDPISGHVSLYWYRQALGQGPEFLTYFNYEAQQDKSGLPNDRFSAERPEGSISTLTIQRTEQRDSAMYRCASSLSRDSPLHFGNGTRLTVT.

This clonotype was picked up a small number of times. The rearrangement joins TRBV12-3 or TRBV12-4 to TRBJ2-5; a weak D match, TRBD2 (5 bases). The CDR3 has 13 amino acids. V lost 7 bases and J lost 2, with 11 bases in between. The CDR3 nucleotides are TGTGCCAGCACTTGGACTTCACAAGAGACCCAGTACTTC. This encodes CASTWTSQETQYF.

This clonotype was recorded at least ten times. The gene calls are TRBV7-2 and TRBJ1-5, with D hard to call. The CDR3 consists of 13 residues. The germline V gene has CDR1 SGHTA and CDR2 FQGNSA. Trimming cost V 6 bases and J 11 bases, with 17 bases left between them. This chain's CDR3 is CASSQLAMWTQHF. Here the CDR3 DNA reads TGTGCCAGCAGTCAGTTGGCCATGTGGACCCAGCATTTT. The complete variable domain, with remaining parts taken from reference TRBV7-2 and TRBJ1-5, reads GAGVSQSPSNKVTEKGKDVELRCDPISGHTALYWYRQSLGQGLEFLIYFQGNSAPDKSGLPSDRFSAERTGGSVSTLTIQRTQQEDSAVYLCASSQLAMWTQHFGDGTRLSIL.

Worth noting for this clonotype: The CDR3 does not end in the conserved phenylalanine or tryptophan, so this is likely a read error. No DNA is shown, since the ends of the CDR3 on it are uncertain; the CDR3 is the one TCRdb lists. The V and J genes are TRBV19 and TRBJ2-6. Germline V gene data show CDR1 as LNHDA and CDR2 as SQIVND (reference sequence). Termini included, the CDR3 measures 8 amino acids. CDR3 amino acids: CASSKGTS.

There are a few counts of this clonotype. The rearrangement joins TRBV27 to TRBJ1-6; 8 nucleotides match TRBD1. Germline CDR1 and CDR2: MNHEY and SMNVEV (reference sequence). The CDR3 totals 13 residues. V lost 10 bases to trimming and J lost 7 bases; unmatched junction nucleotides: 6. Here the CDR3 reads CATRQGMNSPLHF. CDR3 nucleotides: TGTGCCACCCGACAGGGGATGAATTCACCCCTCCACTTT.

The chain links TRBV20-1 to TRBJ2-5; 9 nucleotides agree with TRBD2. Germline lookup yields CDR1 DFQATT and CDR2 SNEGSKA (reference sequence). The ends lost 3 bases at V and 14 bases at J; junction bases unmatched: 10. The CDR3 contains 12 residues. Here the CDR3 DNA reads TGCAGTGCTAGTGATGGGCGGGGGGGCCCCTACTTC. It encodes CSASDGRGGPYF.

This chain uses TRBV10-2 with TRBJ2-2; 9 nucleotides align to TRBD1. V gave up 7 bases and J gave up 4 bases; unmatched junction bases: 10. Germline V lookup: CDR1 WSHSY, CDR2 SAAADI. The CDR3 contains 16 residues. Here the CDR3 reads CASMKGGQGGTGELFF. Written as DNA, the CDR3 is TGCGCCAGCATGAAGGGGGGACAGGGTGGCACCGGGGAGCTGTTTTTT.

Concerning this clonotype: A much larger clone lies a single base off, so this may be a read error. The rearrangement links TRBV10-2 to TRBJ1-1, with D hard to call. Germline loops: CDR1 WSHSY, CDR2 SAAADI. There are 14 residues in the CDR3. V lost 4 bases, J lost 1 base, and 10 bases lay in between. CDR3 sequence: CASSALSGNTEAFF. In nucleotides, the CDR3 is TGCGCCAGCAGTGCTTTATCAGGGAACACTGAAGCTTTCTTT.

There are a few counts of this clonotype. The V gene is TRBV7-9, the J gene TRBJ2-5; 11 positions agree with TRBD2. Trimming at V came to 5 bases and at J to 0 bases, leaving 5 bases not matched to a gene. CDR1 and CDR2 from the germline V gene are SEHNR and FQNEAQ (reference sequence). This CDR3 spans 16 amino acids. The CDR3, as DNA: TGTGCCAGCAGCCACACGACTAGCGGGGACCAAGAGACCCAGTACTTC. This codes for CASSHTTSGDQETQYF.

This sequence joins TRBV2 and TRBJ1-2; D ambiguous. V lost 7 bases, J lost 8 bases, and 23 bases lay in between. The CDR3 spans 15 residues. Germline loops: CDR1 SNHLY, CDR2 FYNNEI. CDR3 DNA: TGTGCCAGCACCCAAACAGCGGGAGGAGTAAACGGCTACACCTTC. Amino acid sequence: CASTQTAGGVNGYTF.

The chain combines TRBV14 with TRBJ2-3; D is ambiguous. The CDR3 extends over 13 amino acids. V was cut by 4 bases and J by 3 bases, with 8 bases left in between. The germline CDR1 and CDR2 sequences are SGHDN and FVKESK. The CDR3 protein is CASSPLETDTQYF. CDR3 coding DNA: TGTGCCAGCAGCCCCCTCGAGACAGATACGCAGTATTTT.

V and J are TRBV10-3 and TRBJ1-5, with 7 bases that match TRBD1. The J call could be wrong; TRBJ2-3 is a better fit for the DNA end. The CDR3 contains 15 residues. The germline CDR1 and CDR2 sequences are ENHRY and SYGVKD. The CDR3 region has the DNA TGTGCCATCAGTCCAGGGGGAGAAATAGCAGATACGCAGTATTTT. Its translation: CAISPGGEIADTQYF.

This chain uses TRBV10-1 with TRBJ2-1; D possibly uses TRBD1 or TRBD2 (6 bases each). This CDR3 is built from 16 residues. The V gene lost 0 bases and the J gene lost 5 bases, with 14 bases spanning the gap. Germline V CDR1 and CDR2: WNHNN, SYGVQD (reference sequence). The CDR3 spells CASSESYGGRDNEQFF. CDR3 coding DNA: TGCGCCAGCAGTGAGTCGTACGGGGGCCGAGACAATGAGCAGTTCTTC.

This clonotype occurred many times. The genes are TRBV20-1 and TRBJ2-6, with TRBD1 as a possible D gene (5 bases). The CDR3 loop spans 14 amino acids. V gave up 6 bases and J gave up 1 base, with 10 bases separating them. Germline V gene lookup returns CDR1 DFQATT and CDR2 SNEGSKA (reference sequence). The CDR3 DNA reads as TGCAGTGCCGAGAAGGGGTCTGGGGCCAACGTCCTGACTTTC. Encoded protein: CSAEKGSGANVLTF.

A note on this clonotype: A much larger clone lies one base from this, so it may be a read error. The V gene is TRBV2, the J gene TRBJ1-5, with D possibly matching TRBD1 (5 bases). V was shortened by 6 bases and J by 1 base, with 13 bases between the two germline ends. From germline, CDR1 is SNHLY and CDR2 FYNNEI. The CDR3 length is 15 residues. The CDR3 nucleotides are TGTGCCAGCAGCCCTAGGGAGGGGAGCAATCAGCCCCAGCATTTT. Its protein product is CASSPREGSNQPQHF.

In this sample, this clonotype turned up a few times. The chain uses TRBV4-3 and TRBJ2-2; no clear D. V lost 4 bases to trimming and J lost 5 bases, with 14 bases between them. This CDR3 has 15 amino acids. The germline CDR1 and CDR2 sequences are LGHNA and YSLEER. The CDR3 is CASSLTPDGTGELFF. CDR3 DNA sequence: TGCGCCAGCAGCCTAACCCCAGATGGTACCGGGGAGCTGTTTTTT.

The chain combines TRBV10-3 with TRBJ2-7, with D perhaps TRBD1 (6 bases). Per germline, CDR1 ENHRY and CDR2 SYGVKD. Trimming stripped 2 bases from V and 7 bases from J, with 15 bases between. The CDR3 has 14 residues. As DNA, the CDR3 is TGTGCCATCAGTGAGAGGACAGTCCCTGAGGAGCAGTACTTC. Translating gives CAISERTVPEEQYF.

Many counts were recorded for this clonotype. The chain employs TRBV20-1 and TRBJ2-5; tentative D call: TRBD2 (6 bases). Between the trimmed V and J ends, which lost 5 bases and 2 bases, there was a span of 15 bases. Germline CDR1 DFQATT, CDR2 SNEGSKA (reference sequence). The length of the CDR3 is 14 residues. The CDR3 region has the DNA TGCAGTGCTGGTCCAACTAGCTATCAAGAGACCCAGTACTTC. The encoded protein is CSAGPTSYQETQYF.

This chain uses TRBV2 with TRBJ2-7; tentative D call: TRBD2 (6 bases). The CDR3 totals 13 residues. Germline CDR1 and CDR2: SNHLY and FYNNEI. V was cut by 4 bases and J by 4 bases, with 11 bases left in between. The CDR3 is CASSGSSVYEQYF. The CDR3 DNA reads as TGTGCCAGCAGTGGTTCTAGCGTGTACGAGCAGTACTTC.